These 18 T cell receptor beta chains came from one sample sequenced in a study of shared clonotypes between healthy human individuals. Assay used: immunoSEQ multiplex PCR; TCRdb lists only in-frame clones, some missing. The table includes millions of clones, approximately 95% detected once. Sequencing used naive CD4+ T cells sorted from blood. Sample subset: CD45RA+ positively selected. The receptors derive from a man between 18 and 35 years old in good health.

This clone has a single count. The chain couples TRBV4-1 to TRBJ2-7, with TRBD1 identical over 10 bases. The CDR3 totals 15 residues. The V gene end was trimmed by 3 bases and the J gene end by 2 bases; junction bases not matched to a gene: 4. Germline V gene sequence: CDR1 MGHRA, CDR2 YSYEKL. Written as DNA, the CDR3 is TGCGCCAGCAGCCATACCGGGACAGGGGCCTACGAGCAGTACTTC. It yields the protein CASSHTGTGAYEQYF.

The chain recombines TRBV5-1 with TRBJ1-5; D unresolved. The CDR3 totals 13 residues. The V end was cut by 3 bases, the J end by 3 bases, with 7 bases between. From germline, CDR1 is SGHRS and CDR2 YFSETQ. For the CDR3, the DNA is TGCGCCAGCAGCTCGACTCCCAATCAGCCCCAGCATTTT. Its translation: CASSSTPNQPQHF.

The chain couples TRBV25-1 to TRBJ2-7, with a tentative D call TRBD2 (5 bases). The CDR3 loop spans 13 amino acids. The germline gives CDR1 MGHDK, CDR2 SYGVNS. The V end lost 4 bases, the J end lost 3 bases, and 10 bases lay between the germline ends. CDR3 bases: TGTGCCAGCAGTGGGACTCCAGACTACGAGCAGTACTTC. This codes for CASSGTPDYEQYF.

CDR3 sequence: CASSQIDPGQGADYGYTF. DNA for the CDR3: TGCGCCAGCAGCCAAATAGACCCGGGACAGGGGGCCGACTATGGCTACACCTTC. The J gene is TRBJ1-2, the V gene TRBV4-1; the match to TRBD1 covers 12 bases. CDR3 length equals 18 residues. The germline V gene has CDR1 MGHRA and CDR2 YSYEKL. V was clipped by 2 bases and J by 3 bases; unmatched bases: 10.

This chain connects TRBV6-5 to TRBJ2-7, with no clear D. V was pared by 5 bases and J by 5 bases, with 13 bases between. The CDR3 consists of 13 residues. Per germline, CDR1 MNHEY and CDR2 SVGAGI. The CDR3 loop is CASSPRNLDEQYF. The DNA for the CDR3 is TGTGCCAGCAGTCCCCGGAATTTGGACGAGCAGTACTTC.

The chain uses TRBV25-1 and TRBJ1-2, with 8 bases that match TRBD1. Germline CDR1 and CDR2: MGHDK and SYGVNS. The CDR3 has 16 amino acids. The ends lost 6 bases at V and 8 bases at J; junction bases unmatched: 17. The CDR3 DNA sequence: TGTGCCAGCAGCCGATTGGGGGTTACAGGGGGAAAGGGCTACACCTTC. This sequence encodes CASSRLGVTGGKGYTF.

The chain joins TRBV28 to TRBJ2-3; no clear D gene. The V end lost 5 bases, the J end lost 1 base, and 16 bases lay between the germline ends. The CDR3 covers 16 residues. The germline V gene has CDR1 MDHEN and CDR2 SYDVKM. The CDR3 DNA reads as TGTGCCAGCAGTGGTTGGTCCCGGTGGGGCACAGATACGCAGTATTTT. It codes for CASSGWSRWGTDTQYF.

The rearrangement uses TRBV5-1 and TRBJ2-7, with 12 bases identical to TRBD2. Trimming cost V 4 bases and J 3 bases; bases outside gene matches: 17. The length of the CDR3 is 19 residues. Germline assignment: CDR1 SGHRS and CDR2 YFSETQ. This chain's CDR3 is CASSPQTGRASGRVYEQYF. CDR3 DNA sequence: TGCGCCAGCAGCCCCCAGACAGGGCGGGCTAGCGGGAGGGTCTACGAGCAGTACTTC.

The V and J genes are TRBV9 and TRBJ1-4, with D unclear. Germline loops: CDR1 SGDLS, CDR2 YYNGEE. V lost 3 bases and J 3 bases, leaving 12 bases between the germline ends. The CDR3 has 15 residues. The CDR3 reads CASSATLPPNEKLFF. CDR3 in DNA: TGTGCCAGCAGCGCCACCCTGCCTCCTAATGAAAAACTGTTTTTT.

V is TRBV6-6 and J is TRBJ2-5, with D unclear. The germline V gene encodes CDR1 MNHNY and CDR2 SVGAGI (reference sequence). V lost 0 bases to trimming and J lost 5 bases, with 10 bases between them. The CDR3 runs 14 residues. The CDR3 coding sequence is TGTGCCAGCAGTTACTCGAGCCTCGCGGAGACCCAGTACTTC. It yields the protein CASSYSSLAETQYF.

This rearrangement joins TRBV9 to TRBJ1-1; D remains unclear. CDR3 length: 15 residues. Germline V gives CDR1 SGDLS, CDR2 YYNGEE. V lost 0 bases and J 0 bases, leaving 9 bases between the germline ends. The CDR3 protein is CASSVAIDLNTEAFF. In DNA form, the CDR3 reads TGTGCCAGCAGCGTAGCTATAGATTTGAACACTGAAGCTTTCTTT. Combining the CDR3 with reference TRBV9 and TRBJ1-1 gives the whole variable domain DSGVTQTPKHLITATGQRVTLRCSPRSGDLSVYWYQQSLDQGLQFLIQYYNGEERAKGNILERFSAQQFPDLHSELNLSSLELGDSALYFCASSVAIDLNTEAFFGQGTRLTVV.

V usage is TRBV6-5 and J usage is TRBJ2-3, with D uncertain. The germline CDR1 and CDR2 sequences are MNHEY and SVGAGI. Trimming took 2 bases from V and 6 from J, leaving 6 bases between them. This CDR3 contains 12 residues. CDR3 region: CASSYGWDTQYF. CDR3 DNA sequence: TGTGCCAGCAGTTACGGGTGGGATACGCAGTATTTT.

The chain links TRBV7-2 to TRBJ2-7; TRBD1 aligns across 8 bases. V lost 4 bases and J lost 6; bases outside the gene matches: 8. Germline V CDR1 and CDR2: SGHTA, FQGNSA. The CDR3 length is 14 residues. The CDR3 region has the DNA TGTGCCAGCAGCTCCCGACAGGGGAGGCTCGAGCAGTACTTC. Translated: CASSSRQGRLEQYF.

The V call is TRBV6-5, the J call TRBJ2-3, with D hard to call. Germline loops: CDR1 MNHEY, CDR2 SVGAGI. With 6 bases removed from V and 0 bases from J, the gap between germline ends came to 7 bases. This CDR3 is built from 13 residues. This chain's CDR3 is CASRRTSTDTQYF. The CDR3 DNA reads TGTGCCAGCAGACGAACTAGCACAGATACGCAGTATTTT.

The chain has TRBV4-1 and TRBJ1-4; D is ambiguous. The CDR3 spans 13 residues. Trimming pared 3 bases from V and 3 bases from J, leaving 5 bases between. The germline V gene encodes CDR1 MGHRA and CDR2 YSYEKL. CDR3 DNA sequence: TGCGCCAGCAGCCAGCAGGCTAATGAAAAACTGTTTTTT. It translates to CASSQQANEKLFF.

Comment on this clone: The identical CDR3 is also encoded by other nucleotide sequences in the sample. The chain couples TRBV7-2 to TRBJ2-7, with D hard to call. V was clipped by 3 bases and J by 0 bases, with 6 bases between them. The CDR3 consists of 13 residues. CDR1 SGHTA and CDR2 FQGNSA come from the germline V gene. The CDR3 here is CASSFWDSYEQYF. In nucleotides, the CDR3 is TGTGCCAGCAGCTTTTGGGACTCCTACGAGCAGTACTTC.

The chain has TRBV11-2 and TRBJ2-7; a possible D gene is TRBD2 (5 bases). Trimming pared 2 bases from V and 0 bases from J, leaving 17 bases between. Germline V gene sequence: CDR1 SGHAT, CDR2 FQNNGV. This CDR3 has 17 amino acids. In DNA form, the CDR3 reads TGTGCCAGCAGCTTATCGCGGGCGGCAGCCGCCTCCTACGAGCAGTACTTC. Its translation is CASSLSRAAAASYEQYF.

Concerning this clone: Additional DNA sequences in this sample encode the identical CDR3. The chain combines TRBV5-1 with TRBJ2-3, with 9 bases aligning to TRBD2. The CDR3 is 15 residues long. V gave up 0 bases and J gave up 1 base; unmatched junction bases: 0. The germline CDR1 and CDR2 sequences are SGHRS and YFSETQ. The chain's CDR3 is CASSLASGGTDTQYF. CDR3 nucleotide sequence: TGCGCCAGCAGCTTGGCTAGCGGGGGCACAGATACGCAGTATTTT.